This T cell receptor (beta chain) was obtained from a study of T-cell memory formation after mild COVID-19. TCRdb reprocessed the 5' RACE reads with MiXCR, giving one entry per CDR3 protein. The profile shows about 600,000 distinct CDR3 sequences, roughly 20% of them singletons. The V segment lost 3 bases and the J segment 2 bases; nucleotides outside the gene matches: 5. In germline, CDR1 is DFQATT, CDR2 SNEGSKA (reference sequence). This CDR3 spans 15 amino acids. V gene TRBV20-1 combines with J gene TRBJ2-3; 10 bases map to TRBD1. This receptor was obtained from an adult woman who had mild COVID-19 (a few samples of this study predate the infection). Cell type and time point are not known. Sequencing input: PBMCs or a T cell subset sorted from them (not recorded which). CDR3 nucleotide sequence: TGCAGTGCTAGGGCCGGGACAGGGGACACAGATACGCAGTATTTT. Protein: CSARAGTGDTDTQYF.